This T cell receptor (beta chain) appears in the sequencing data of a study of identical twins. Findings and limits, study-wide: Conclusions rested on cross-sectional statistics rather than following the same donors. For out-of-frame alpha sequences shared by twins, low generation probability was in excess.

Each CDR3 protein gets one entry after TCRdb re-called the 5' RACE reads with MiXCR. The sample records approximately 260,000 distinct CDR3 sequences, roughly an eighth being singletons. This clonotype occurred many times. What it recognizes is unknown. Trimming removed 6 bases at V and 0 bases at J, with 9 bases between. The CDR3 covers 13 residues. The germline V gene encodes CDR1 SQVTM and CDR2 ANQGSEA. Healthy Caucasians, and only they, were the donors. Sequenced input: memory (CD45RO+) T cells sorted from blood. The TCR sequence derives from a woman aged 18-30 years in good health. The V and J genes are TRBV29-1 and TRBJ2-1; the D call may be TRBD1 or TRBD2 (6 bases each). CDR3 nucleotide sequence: TGCAGCGTCGAGGGGGGCTCCTACAATGAGCAGTTCTTC. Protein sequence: CSVEGGSYNEQFF.